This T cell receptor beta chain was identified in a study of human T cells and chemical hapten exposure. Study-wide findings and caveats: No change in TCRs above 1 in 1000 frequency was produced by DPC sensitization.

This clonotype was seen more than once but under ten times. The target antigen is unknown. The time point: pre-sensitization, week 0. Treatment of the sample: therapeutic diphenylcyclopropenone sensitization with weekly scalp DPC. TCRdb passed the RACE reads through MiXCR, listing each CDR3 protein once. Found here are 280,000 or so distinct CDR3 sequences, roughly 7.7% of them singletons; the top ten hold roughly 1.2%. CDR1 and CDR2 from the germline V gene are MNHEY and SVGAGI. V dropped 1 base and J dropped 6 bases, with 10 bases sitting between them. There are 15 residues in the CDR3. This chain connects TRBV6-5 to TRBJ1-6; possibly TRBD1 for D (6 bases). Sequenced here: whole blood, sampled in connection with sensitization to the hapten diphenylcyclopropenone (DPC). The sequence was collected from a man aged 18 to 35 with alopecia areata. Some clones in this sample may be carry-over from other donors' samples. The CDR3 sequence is CASSYLEDSNSPLHF. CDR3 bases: TGTGCCAGCAGTTACTTGGAGGACAGTAATTCACCCCTCCACTTT.